Below, 27 T cell receptor beta chains from the same sample are listed, as sequenced in a study of blood T cell repertoires in COVID-19. The protocol was immunoSEQ multiplex PCR, while the TCRdb copy is restricted to in-frame clones and leaves out a portion. The sample yields around 700,000 clones, 80% to 90% seen once. Material: peripheral blood. The source is a woman aged 18-29 years with acute or convalescent COVID-19.

The rearrangement links TRBV10-2 to TRBJ2-3, with D maybe TRBD1 (5 bases). CDR1 is WSHSY and CDR2 is SAAADI in the germline V gene. The length of the CDR3 is 15 residues. The V end lost 2 bases, the J end lost 2 bases, and 11 bases lay between the germline ends. The CDR3 loop is CASSEQGKSTDTQYF. The CDR3 region has the DNA TGCGCCAGCAGTGAGCAGGGCAAATCCACAGATACGCAGTATTTT.

This clone has only one observation. CDR3 residues: CASSLTLTGVRKNTEAFF. CDR3 nucleotides: TGCGCCAGCAGCTTGACCCTTACAGGGGTGAGGAAGAACACTGAAGCTTTCTTT. This sequence joins TRBV5-1 and TRBJ1-1, with 7 bases fitting TRBD1. The CDR3 contains 18 residues. Germline loops: CDR1 SGHRS, CDR2 YFSETQ. The V gene end was trimmed by 1 base and the J gene end by 1 base; junction bases not matched to a gene: 13.

The chain recombines TRBV5-1 with TRBJ2-3; D possibly corresponds to TRBD2 (5 bases). The CDR3 sequence is 15 residues long. The V end was cut by 0 bases, the J end by 0 bases, with 8 bases between. Germline-derived CDR1 and CDR2 are SGHRS and YFSETQ. CDR3 sequence reads: CASSLDPGSTDTQYF. The CDR3 DNA sequence: TGCGCCAGCAGCTTGGACCCGGGAAGCACAGATACGCAGTATTTT.

The genes are TRBV5-1 and TRBJ2-7, with TRBD1 matching 10 bases. The CDR3 runs to 14 residues. Germline assignment: CDR1 SGHRS and CDR2 YFSETQ. V lost 6 bases to trimming and J lost 4 bases; unmatched junction nucleotides: 7. CDR3 sequence: CASTRGTGVYEQYF. In nucleotides, the CDR3 is TGCGCCAGCACCCGCGGGACAGGGGTGTACGAGCAGTACTTC.

The gene calls are TRBV2 and TRBJ2-3, with TRBD2 as a possible D gene (6 bases). The CDR3 totals 14 residues. CDR1 SNHLY and CDR2 FYNNEI come from the germline V gene. Trimming shortened V by 11 bases and J by 1 base, and 16 bases separated the two germline ends. CDR3 loop: CASNRGGGTDTQYF. The CDR3 bases are TGTGCCTCGAACCGGGGCGGGGGCACAGATACGCAGTATTTT.

The chain uses TRBV7-9 and TRBJ2-2, with 10 positions matching TRBD2. V dropped 2 bases and J dropped 4; count of bases not matched to a gene: 4. Per germline, CDR1 SEHNR and CDR2 FQNEAQ (reference sequence). CDR3 length equals 16 residues. The CDR3 protein is CASSLLAGAFTGELFF. CDR3 DNA sequence: TGTGCCAGCAGCTTACTAGCGGGGGCGTTCACCGGGGAGCTGTTTTTT. The whole variable domain, filled in from reference TRBV7-9 and TRBJ2-2, reads DTGVSQNPRHKITKRGQNVTFRCDPISEHNRLYWYRQTLGQGPEFLTYFQNEAQLEKSRLLSDRFSAERPKGSFSTLEIQRTEQGDSAMYLCASSLLAGAFTGELFFGEGSRLTVL.

This chain links TRBV29-1 with TRBJ2-5, with 8 bases aligning to TRBD2. After removal of 2 bases from V and 3 bases from J, the junction contained 5 bases not matched to a gene. Looked up from germline, CDR1 is SQVTM and CDR2 is ANQGSEA. The CDR3 runs to 14 residues. The CDR3 reads CSVEISGAKETQYF. The CDR3 DNA sequence: TGCAGCGTTGAAATTAGCGGGGCTAAAGAGACCCAGTACTTC.

The V and J genes are TRBV5-1 and TRBJ1-2; D remains unclear. CDR1 is SGHRS, CDR2 YFSETQ, per germline. Between the trimmed V and J ends, which lost 1 base and 8 bases, there was a span of 18 bases. The CDR3 extends over 15 amino acids. The CDR3 loop reads CASSLRIGRAGGYTF. The DNA for the CDR3 is TGCGCCAGCAGCTTGAGAATCGGGAGAGCGGGGGGCTACACCTTC.

The chain has TRBV25-1 and TRBJ1-2; possible D gene TRBD1, 5 bases. The germline V and J ends were trimmed by 2 bases and 6 bases, with 10 bases remaining between them. The CDR3 has 13 residues. Germline CDR1 and CDR2: MGHDK and SYGVNS. The CDR3 here is CASSERQGDGYTF. The CDR3 DNA sequence: TGTGCCAGCAGTGAACGGCAGGGCGATGGCTACACCTTC.

This sequence joins TRBV30 and TRBJ1-1; TRBD1 agrees at 8 bases. This CDR3 spans 16 amino acids. The germline V gene encodes CDR1 GTSNPN and CDR2 SVGIG (reference sequence). Unmatched junction bases numbered 6, after V lost 0 bases and J lost 0 bases. CDR3 bases: TGTGCCTGGAGTGTACCCTGGACAGGGATGAACACTGAAGCTTTCTTT. Amino acid sequence: CAWSVPWTGMNTEAFF.

The chain is built from TRBV3-1 (or the pseudogene TRBV3-2) and TRBJ1-2; 7 nucleotides match TRBD1. Per the germline V gene, CDR1 is LGHDT and CDR2 is YNNKEL (reference sequence). After removal of 6 bases from V and 2 bases from J, the junction contained 3 bases not matched to a gene. This CDR3 region has 13 residues. The CDR3 loop reads CASRQGGNYGYTF. As DNA, the CDR3 is TGTGCCAGCAGGCAGGGGGGCAACTATGGCTACACCTTC.

The chain carries TRBV4-3 and TRBJ2-2; D might be TRBD1 (5 bases). V was shortened by 1 base and J by 4 bases, with 7 bases between the two germline ends. Germline V gene sequence: CDR1 LGHNA, CDR2 YSLEER. The CDR3 length is 14 residues. CDR3 residues: CASSQGTSTGELFF. CDR3 nucleotide sequence: TGCGCCAGCAGCCAAGGGACAAGCACCGGGGAGCTGTTTTTT.

The gene calls are TRBV30 and TRBJ2-7; D is possibly TRBD2 (6 bases). The ends were cut back, 2 bases at V and 6 bases at J, with 14 bases in the middle. CDR1 and CDR2 (germline): GTSNPN, SVGIG (reference sequence). This CDR3 has 13 residues. The CDR3 sequence is CAWSWEALGEQYF. The DNA of the CDR3 is TGTGCCTGGAGTTGGGAGGCTTTGGGCGAGCAGTACTTC.

The chain carries TRBV7-2 and TRBJ1-6; a possible D gene is TRBD1 (5 bases). The CDR3 is 15 residues long. Trimming took off 2 bases at V and 6 bases at J, with 11 bases between the two ends. Germline V lookup: CDR1 SGHTA, CDR2 FQGNSA. The CDR3 DNA sequence: TGTGCCAGCAGCTTACTTAGACAGACTAATTCACCCCTCCACTTT. Amino acids: CASSLLRQTNSPLHF. The full variable domain, rest sourced from reference TRBV7-2 and TRBJ1-6, is GAGVSQSPSNKVTEKGKDVELRCDPISGHTALYWYRQSLGQGLEFLIYFQGNSAPDKSGLPSDRFSAERTGGSVSTLTIQRTQQEDSAVYLCASSLLRQTNSPLHFGNGTRLTVT.

This rearrangement joins TRBV5-1 to TRBJ1-3; D gene ambiguous. Germline V gene lookup returns CDR1 SGHRS and CDR2 YFSETQ. Trimming stripped 5 bases from V and 7 bases from J, with 13 bases between. This CDR3 region has 13 residues. The DNA of the CDR3 is TGCGCCAGCAGACCCGGAATCGGGAACACCATATATTTT. Its translation: CASRPGIGNTIYF. The full variable domain, its missing parts supplied by reference TRBV5-1 and TRBJ1-3, is KAGVTQTPRYLIKTRGQQVTLSCSPISGHRSVSWYQQTPGQGLQFLFEYFSETQRNKGNFPGRFSGRQFSNSRSEMNVSTLELGDSALYLCASRPGIGNTIYFGEGSWLTVV.

The rearrangement uses TRBV12-3 or TRBV12-4 and TRBJ1-1; a weak D match, TRBD1 (6 bases). The CDR3 covers 12 residues. V gave up 0 bases and J gave up 10 bases, with 9 bases separating them. The CDR3 coding sequence is TGTGCCAGCAGTTTAGCGGACAGCCTAGCTTTCTTT. Protein: CASSLADSLAFF.

This chain links TRBV25-1 with TRBJ2-7; no firm D call. CDR1 and CDR2 (germline): MGHDK, SYGVNS. Trimming took off 5 bases at V and 2 bases at J, with 10 bases between the two ends. The CDR3 spans 13 residues. CDR3 loop: CASSNGRTYEQYF. CDR3 bases: TGTGCCAGCAGTAACGGTAGAACCTACGAGCAGTACTTC.

CDR3 in DNA: TGCGCCTCCACCCGGGGGGGTGTGACTGAAGCTTTCTTT. Translation gives CASTRGGVTEAFF. The chain couples TRBV5-1 to TRBJ1-1; perhaps TRBD1 as D (5 bases). The germline V gene has CDR1 SGHRS and CDR2 YFSETQ. Trimming pared 10 bases from V and 5 bases from J, leaving 18 bases between. The CDR3 is 13 amino acids.

The chain is built from TRBV4-3 and TRBJ2-1; 10 nucleotides line up with TRBD2. Losses at the gene ends were 6 bases for V and 5 bases for J; bases not matched to a gene: 4. The germline gives CDR1 LGHNA, CDR2 YSLEER. CDR3 length equals 14 residues. CDR3 DNA sequence: TGCGCCAGCAGTCTAGCGGGGGCCAACAATGAGCAGTTCTTC. Its protein product is CASSLAGANNEQFF.

The rearrangement joins TRBV19 to TRBJ1-6; no clear D gene. This CDR3 is built from 13 residues. V lost 10 bases and J lost 8, with 15 bases in between. Germline values: CDR1 LNHDA, CDR2 SQIVND (reference sequence). CDR3 amino acids: CATSGLRDSPLHF. The CDR3, as DNA: TGTGCCACCAGTGGCCTCCGGGATTCACCCCTCCACTTT.

The chain uses TRBV27 and TRBJ1-2; 10 bases align to TRBD1. Germline assignment: CDR1 MNHEY and CDR2 SMNVEV (reference sequence). This CDR3 comprises 16 residues. J lost 6 bases, V lost 3 bases, and 10 bases had no gene match. The CDR3 DNA follows: TGTGCCAGCAGTTTTCTTTGGGACAGGGGAGGTAATGGCTACACCTTC. Translation: CASSFLWDRGGNGYTF.

In its sample, this clone was seen a few times. This rearrangement joins TRBV2 to TRBJ2-1, with 14 bases identical to TRBD2. V shed 8 bases, J shed 2 bases, and the junction held 8 bases outside the gene matches. The CDR3 runs to 17 residues. CDR1 is SNHLY, CDR2 FYNNEI, per germline. DNA of the CDR3: TGTGCCAGCGGTTGGACTAGCGGGGGGCGACCCTACAATGAGCAGTTCTTC. This encodes CASGWTSGGRPYNEQFF.

The V and J genes are TRBV19 and TRBJ1-3; weak D call: TRBD1 (5 bases). Germline CDR1 is LNHDA and CDR2 is SQIVND (reference sequence). Trimming took 8 bases from V and 3 from J, leaving 17 bases between them. This CDR3 is 15 amino acids long. The CDR3 bases are TGTGCCAGTTCCGATGCGGGGGTTGGTGGAAACACCATATATTTT. This codes for CASSDAGVGGNTIYF.

This clone came up a few times. The chain has TRBV12-5 and TRBJ1-3, with D possibly matching TRBD1 (6 bases). With 4 bases removed from V and 7 bases from J, the gap between germline ends came to 29 bases. The CDR3 sequence is 19 residues long. In germline, CDR1 is LGHNT, CDR2 FRNRAP. The CDR3 spells CASGSTLTGLKGARNTIYF. The CDR3 DNA reads TGTGCTAGTGGTTCGACCCTCACAGGGTTGAAAGGGGCAAGGAACACCATATATTTT. Full variable domain (rest looked up from reference TRBV12-5 and TRBJ1-3): DARVTQTPRHKVTEMGQEVTMRCQPILGHNTVFWYRQTMMQGLELLAYFRNRAPLDDSGMPKDRFSAEMPDATLATLKIQPSEPRDSAVYFCASGSTLTGLKGARNTIYFGEGSWLTVV.

For the CDR3, the DNA is TGCGCCAGCAGCCAAGATATCAGTATTTCCTACAATGAGCAGTTCTTC. Translation gives CASSQDISISYNEQFF. The rearrangement uses TRBV4-3 and TRBJ2-1; D remains unclear. V dropped 0 bases and J dropped 1 base, with 10 bases sitting between them. Germline CDR1 reads LGHNA; CDR2 reads YSLEER. This CDR3 region has 16 residues.

This rearrangement joins TRBV12-2 to TRBJ2-7; no check of the table's D call, TRBD2, against the DNA was made. TRBV12-2 has pseudogene status. The CDR3 consists of 12 residues. CDR3 in amino acids: CASRLSAYEQYF. Written as DNA, the CDR3 is TGTGCAAGTCGCTTAAGCGCCTACGAGCAGTACTTC.

The chain combines TRBV27 with TRBJ1-5, with D perhaps matching TRBD1 (6 bases). This CDR3 comprises 15 residues. V was shortened by 2 bases and J by 3 bases, with 11 bases between the two germline ends. Germline assignment: CDR1 MNHEY and CDR2 SMNVEV (reference sequence). CDR3 in amino acids: CASSLAQGPNQPQHF. The CDR3, as DNA: TGTGCCAGCAGTTTAGCACAGGGACCCAATCAGCCCCAGCATTTT.